The rows below give T cell receptor beta chains drawn from one sample of a study of shared clonotypes between healthy human individuals. TCRdb keeps only in-frame clones here, not all; method: immunoSEQ multiplex PCR. The repertoire includes 600,000 or so clones, roughly 98% of them detected once, and roughly 0.29% sits in the top ten. Source material: naive CD8+ T cells sorted from blood. The source of these receptors is a young man in good health. The CDR3 runs from the conserved cysteine through the conserved F or W. The D gene is left open where the match is weak. The listing skips clone size in some rows; elsewhere it reads once, few, many or a size class.

clone_size,j_call,d_call,v_call,cdr3_aa,cdr3_nt
NA,TRBJ2-2,TRBD2,TRBV29-1,CSVAVSAGGTGELFF,TGCAGCGTTGCGGTTAGTGCGGGAGGAACCGGGGAGCTGTTTTTT
NA,TRBJ2-7,TRBD2,TRBV6-1,CASSEVAGGNYEQYF,TGTGCCAGCAGTGAAGTAGCGGGGGGAAACTACGAGCAGTACTTC
NA,TRBJ2-7,NA,TRBV5-4,CASSLIGAGSEAFEQYF,TGTGCCAGCAGCTTGATTGGGGCCGGCTCCGAGGCATTCGAGCAGTACTTC
NA,TRBJ2-1,NA,TRBV7-9,CASSLPLGSGNYNEQFF,TGTGCCAGCAGCTTACCGCTTGGCAGCGGAAACTACAATGAGCAGTTCTTC
NA,TRBJ2-3,TRBD2,TRBV9,CASSGSGRNHTQYF,TGTGCCAGCAGCGGTAGCGGGAGAAATCATACGCAGTATTTT
NA,TRBJ2-7,TRBD2,TRBV11-2,CASSQKAGAPHYEQYF,TGTGCCAGCAGCCAAAAGGCGGGAGCCCCCCATTACGAGCAGTACTTC
NA,TRBJ2-1,NA,TRBV9,CASSVDRYNEQFF,TGTGCCAGCAGCGTAGACAGATACAATGAGCAGTTCTTC
NA,TRBJ2-7,NA,TRBV11-2,CASSLGAGGLEQYF,TGTGCCAGCAGCTTAGGGGCAGGGGGGCTCGAGCAGTACTTC
NA,TRBJ2-7,NA,TRBV5-1,CASSEGLARYEQYF,TGCGCCAGCAGCGAGGGACTCGCGAGGTACGAGCAGTACTTC
NA,TRBJ2-2,TRBD1,TRBV6-5,CASRHRDSNTGELFF,TGTGCCAGCAGGCACCGGGACAGCAACACCGGGGAGCTGTTTTTT
NA,TRBJ2-1,NA,TRBV28,CASSFLHLGDEQFF,TGTGCCAGCAGTTTCCTACACCTTGGCGATGAGCAGTTCTTC
NA,TRBJ2-1,NA,TRBV14,CASTPGLANYNEQFF,TGTGCCAGCACCCCGGGGCTAGCGAATTACAATGAGCAGTTCTTC
NA,TRBJ1-1,NA,TRBV6-1,CASSDGVNTEAFF,TGTGCCAGCAGTGATGGGGTGAACACTGAAGCTTTCTTT
NA,TRBJ2-7,NA,TRBV6-5,CASSYSGATYEQYF,TGTGCCAGCAGTTACTCGGGAGCCACCTACGAGCAGTACTTC
NA,TRBJ2-3,NA,TRBV10-3,CATNDRISTDTQYF,TGTGCCACTAACGACAGGATTAGCACAGATACGCAGTATTTT
NA,TRBJ2-4,NA,TRBV9,CASSTGGVKNIQYF,TGTGCCAGCAGCACCGGGGGTGTCAAAAACATTCAGTACTTC
NA,TRBJ2-1,TRBD2,TRBV7-6,CASSSTSGGYNEQFF,TGTGCCAGCAGTTCCACTAGCGGGGGATACAATGAGCAGTTCTTC
NA,TRBJ2-2,NA,TRBV7-7,CASSLEGADTGELFF,TGTGCTAGCAGCTTAGAAGGGGCGGACACCGGGGAGCTGTTTTTT
NA,TRBJ2-2,NA,TRBV18,CASSSGTGELFF,TGTGCCAGCTCCAGTGGCACCGGGGAGCTGTTTTTT
NA,TRBJ2-1,TRBD2,TRBV6-1,CVSSGSLYNEQFF,TGTGTATCGAGCGGGAGCCTCTACAATGAGCAGTTCTTC
NA,TRBJ2-7,NA,TRBV6-1,CASSEIGGPREQYF,TGTGCCAGCAGTGAAATAGGGGGTCCAAGAGAGCAGTACTTC
NA,TRBJ2-7,NA,TRBV7-2,CASSLPSYEQYF,TGTGCCAGCAGCTTACCATCCTACGAGCAGTACTTC
NA,TRBJ2-1,NA,TRBV7-6,CASSDPGHNRVGSYNEQFF,TGTGCCAGCAGCGATCCGGGACATAACCGAGTCGGCTCCTACAATGAGCAGTTCTTC
NA,TRBJ2-7,NA,TRBV29-1,CSVREISYEQYF,TGCAGCGTCCGGGAGATCTCATACGAGCAGTACTTC
NA,TRBJ2-1,TRBD2,TRBV29-1,CSVEGAGVLFF,TGCAGCGTTGAAGGGGCGGGAGTGCTGTTCTTC
NA,TRBJ1-1,NA,TRBV6-1,CASSDLAANYMNTEAFF,TGTGCCAGCAGTGACTTGGCGGCGAACTATATGAACACTGAAGCTTTCTTT
NA,TRBJ2-7,NA,TRBV11-2,CASSLNSGEQYF,TGTGCCAGCAGCCTCAACAGCGGCGAGCAGTACTTC
once,TRBJ2-3,NA,TRBV7-9,CASTVRGSELSDTQYF,TGTGCCAGCACCGTCAGGGGCAGCGAGCTCTCGGATACGCAGTATTTT